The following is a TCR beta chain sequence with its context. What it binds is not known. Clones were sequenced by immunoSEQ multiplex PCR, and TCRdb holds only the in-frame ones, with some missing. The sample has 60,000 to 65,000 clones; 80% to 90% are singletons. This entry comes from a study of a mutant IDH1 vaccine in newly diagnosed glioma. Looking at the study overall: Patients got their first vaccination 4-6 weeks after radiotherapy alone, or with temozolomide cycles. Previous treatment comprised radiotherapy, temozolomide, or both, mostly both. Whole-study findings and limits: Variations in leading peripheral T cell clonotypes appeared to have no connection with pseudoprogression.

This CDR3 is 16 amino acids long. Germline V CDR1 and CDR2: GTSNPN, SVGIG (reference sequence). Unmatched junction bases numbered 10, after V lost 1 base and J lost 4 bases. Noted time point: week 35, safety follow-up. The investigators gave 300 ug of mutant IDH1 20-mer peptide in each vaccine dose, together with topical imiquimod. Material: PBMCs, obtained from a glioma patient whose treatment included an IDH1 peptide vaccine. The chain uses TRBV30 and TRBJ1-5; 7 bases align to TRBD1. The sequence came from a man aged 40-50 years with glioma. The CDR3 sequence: CAWSAGPGQRNQPQHF. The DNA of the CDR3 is TGTGCCTGGAGTGCGGGTCCGGGACAGAGAAATCAGCCCCAGCATTTT.